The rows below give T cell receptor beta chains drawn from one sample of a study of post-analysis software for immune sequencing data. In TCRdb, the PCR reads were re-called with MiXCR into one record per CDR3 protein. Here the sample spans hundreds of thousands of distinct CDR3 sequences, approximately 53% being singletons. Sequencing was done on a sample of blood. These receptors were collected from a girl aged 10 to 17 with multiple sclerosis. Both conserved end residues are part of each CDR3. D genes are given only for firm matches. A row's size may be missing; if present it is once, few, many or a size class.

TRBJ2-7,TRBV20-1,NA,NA,CSAHLGDMTYEQYF,TGCAGTGCTCACCTTGGGGACATGACCTACGAGCAGTACTTC
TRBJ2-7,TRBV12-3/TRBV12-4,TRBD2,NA,CASSPGTSGRRSSYEQYF,TGTGCCAGCAGCCCGGGGACTAGCGGGCGCCGAAGCTCCTACGAGCAGTACTTC
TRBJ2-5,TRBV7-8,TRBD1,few,CASSYDRGLETQYF,TGTGCCAGCAGCTACGACAGGGGGTTGGAGACCCAGTACTTC
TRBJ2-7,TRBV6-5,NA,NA,CASSYSSWDRSGYEQYF,TGTGCCAGCAGTTACTCTTCCTGGGATCGCTCCGGGTACGAGCAGTACTTC
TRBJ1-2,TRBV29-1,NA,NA,CSVDRLYGYTF,TGCAGCGTCGACAGACTCTATGGCTACACCTTC
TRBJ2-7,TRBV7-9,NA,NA,CASSFSRTKSYEQDF,TGTGCCAGCAGCTTTTCACGTACGAAGTCCTACGAGCAGGACTTC
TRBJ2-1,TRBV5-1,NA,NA,CASSLDSGLPHNEQFF,TGCGCCAGCAGCTTGGACTCTGGCCTCCCTCACAATGAGCAGTTCTTC
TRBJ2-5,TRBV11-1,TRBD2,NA,CASSSDLTSGMREQYF,TGTGCCAGTAGCTCCGACCTGACTAGCGGGATGCGTGAGCAGTACTTC
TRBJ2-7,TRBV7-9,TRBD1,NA,CASSLGQGMPLRQYF,TGTGCCAGCAGCTTAGGACAGGGAATGCCTCTGCGGCAGTACTTC
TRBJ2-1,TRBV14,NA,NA,CASSQGMDGLRNNEQFF,TGTGCCAGCAGCCAAGGTATGGACGGACTTAGAAACAATGAGCAGTTCTTC
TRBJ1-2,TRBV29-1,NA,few,CSVVRQIDGYTF,TGCAGCGTTGTTCGCCAGATCGATGGCTACACCTTC
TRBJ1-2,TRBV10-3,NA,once,CAISETSVRLNGYTF,TGTGCCATCAGTGAAACTTCTGTCAGGCTTAATGGCTACACCTTC
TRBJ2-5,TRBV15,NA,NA,CATSRDQVMAGETQYF,TGTGCCACCAGCAGAGATCAGGTCATGGCTGGAGAGACCCAGTACTTC
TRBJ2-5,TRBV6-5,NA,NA,CASSYSLGTQYF,TGTGCCAGCAGTTACTCGCTCGGGACCCAGTACTTC
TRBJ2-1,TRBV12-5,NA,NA,CASGWAASSYNEQFF,TGTGCTAGTGGTTGGGCGGCGAGCTCCTACAATGAGCAGTTCTTC
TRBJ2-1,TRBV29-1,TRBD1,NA,CSVEFRDRAYNEQFF,TGCAGCGTTGAATTCCGGGACAGGGCCTACAATGAGCAGTTCTTC
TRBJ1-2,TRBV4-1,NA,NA,CASSQDQTRGYTF,TGCGCCAGCAGCCAAGACCAGACCCGGGGCTACACCTTC
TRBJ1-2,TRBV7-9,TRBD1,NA,CASSLDRVEDGYTF,TGTGCCAGCAGCCTGGACAGGGTTGAAGATGGCTACACCTTC
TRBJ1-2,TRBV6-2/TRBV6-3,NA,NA,CASSYSARNYGYTF,TGTGCCAGCAGTTACTCAGCACGGAACTATGGCTACACCTTC
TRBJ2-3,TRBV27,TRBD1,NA,CASSLSYSAQGASDTQYF,TGTGCCAGCAGTTTATCATATTCGGCTCAGGGGGCATCTGATACGCAGTATTTT
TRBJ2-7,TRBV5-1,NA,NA,CASRSPGTGSSYEQYF,TGCGCCAGCAGGTCCCCCGGAACAGGTAGCTCCTACGAGCAGTACTTC
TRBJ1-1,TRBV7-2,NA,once,CASSLTAGLNTEAFF,TGTGCCAGCAGCTTAACGGCAGGGCTGAACACTGAAGCTTTCTTT